Listed below are T cell receptor beta chains from one sample, sequenced in a study of Tregs in tolerant kidney transplant recipients. Produced via immunoSEQ multiplex PCR; TCRdb's table is partial and in-frame only. The sample lists 98,000 or so clones, around 89% occurring once. The starting material was CD4+ T cells from blood, obtained before the transplant. These receptors were taken from a human donor who received a combined kidney and bone marrow transplant. The CDR3 runs from the conserved cysteine through the conserved F or W. The D gene is left open where the match is weak. The size of a clone is reported for some rows only, either as once, few or many, or as a class for expanded clones.

>TRBJ1-5|TRBV9|few|-
TGTGCCAGCAGCCCTGGACAGCTTAATCAGCCCCAGCATTTT
CASSPGQLNQPQHF
>TRBJ2-3|TRBV25-1|-|-
TGTGCCAGCACCCAGTCGGGAACAGATACGCAGTATTTT
CASTQSGTDTQYF
>TRBJ2-5|TRBV7-2|once|TRBD1
TGTGCCAGCAAACCGGACAGGGGGACCCAAGAGACCCAGTACTTC
CASKPDRGTQETQYF
>TRBJ2-7|TRBV5-1|-|TRBD2
TGCGCCAGCAGTCTACTAGCGGGGAGCTCCTACGAGCAGTACTTC
CASSLLAGSSYEQYF
>TRBJ2-7|TRBV6-5|-|TRBD1
TGTGCCAGCAGTTACCATGGACAGGGGTCCTACGAGCAGTACTTC
CASSYHGQGSYEQYF
>TRBJ1-6|TRBV9|once|-
TGTGCCAGCAGCCCGGCTGGGCAGGGAAATTCACCCCTCCACTTT
CASSPAGQGNSPLHF
>TRBJ2-2|TRBV11-3|-|TRBD2
TGTGCCAGCAGCTCCTATAGCGGGAAGAGCACCGGGGAGCTGTTTTTT
CASSSYSGKSTGELFF
>TRBJ2-7|TRBV4-2|-|TRBD1
TGTGCCAGCAGCCAATCCGCCGGGACAGGATTAGGCGAGCAGTACTTC
CASSQSAGTGLGEQYF
>TRBJ1-3|TRBV27|-|TRBD1
TGTGCCAGCAGTTTATTCCCACAGGGGTGGGACACCATATATTTT
CASSLFPQGWDTIYF
>TRBJ1-1|TRBV28|few|TRBD1
TGTGCCAGCAGTTCGGACAGGGCGGGCACTGAAGCTTTCTTT
CASSSDRAGTEAFF